Below are 9 T cell receptor beta chains sequenced from a single sample in a study of cytomegalovirus exposure and HLA in healthy donors. The PCR made use of 60 Vbeta and 13 Jbeta primers. The method was immunoSEQ multiplex PCR; TCRdb's version includes in-frame clones alone and lacks a portion of them. The table lists about 140,000 clones, 76% of them singletons. The source material was PBMCs. The receptors were gathered from a young man in good health and CMV-seronegative.

This chain links TRBV18 with TRBJ2-7; TRBD1 might be the D (5 bases). CDR1 is KGHSH, CDR2 LQKENI, per germline. The CDR3 is 14 amino acids. The ends were cut back, 0 bases at V and 4 bases at J, with 10 bases in the middle. The CDR3 region is CASSPPSQEYEQYF. In DNA form, the CDR3 reads TGTGCCAGCTCACCACCGTCACAGGAATACGAGCAGTACTTC.

The DNA for the CDR3 is TGTGCCAGTAGTATCGCAGGTATAGGTCAGCCCCAGCATTTT. It codes for CASSIAGIGQPQHF. The chain couples TRBV19 to TRBJ1-5; D unresolved. CDR1 and CDR2 (germline): LNHDA, SQIVND (reference sequence). The V and J ends lost 3 bases and 6 bases respectively, with 12 bases between them. This CDR3 spans 14 amino acids.

The chain joins TRBV14 to TRBJ2-3; D gene ambiguous. CDR1 is SGHDN and CDR2 is FVKESK in the germline V gene. V lost 0 bases and J lost 3, with 7 bases in between. CDR3 length: 14 residues. The CDR3 reads CASSQDRVTDTQYF. The CDR3 bases are TGTGCCAGCAGCCAAGATCGGGTGACAGATACGCAGTATTTT.

The chain links TRBV5-6 to TRBJ1-1; D is unresolved. The CDR3 runs to 16 residues. Between the trimmed V and J ends, which lost 6 bases and 0 bases, there was a span of 18 bases. In germline, CDR1 is SGHDT, CDR2 YYEEEE. The DNA of the CDR3 is TGTGCCAGCACCTGGAGTGAGGCAGCTTTGAACACTGAAGCTTTCTTT. Translating gives CASTWSEAALNTEAFF. The full variable domain, with the rest looked up from reference TRBV5-6 and TRBJ1-1, is DAGVTQSPTHLIKTRGQQVTLRCSPKSGHDTVSWYQQALGQGPQFIFQYYEEEERQRGNFPDRFSGHQFPNYSSELNVNALLLGDSALYLCASTWSEAALNTEAFFGQGTRLTVV.

The chain couples TRBV29-1 to TRBJ2-5; D perhaps matches TRBD1 (6 bases). The J call is doubtful: the DNA matches TRBJ2-7 better. The CDR3 has 15 residues. The germline CDR1 and CDR2 sequences are SQVTM and ANQGSEA. This CDR3 reads CSVEDPDRSSYEQYF. In DNA form, the CDR3 reads TGCAGCGTTGAAGATCCCGACAGGAGCTCCTACGAGCAGTACTTC.

V usage is TRBV30 and J usage is TRBJ2-5; D unclear. The germline gives CDR1 GTSNPN, CDR2 SVGIG (reference sequence). The CDR3 sequence is 13 residues long. V lost 1 base and J lost 1, with 7 bases in between. CDR3 nucleotides: TGTGCCTGGAGTGGTCAGTTCCAAGAGACCCAGTACTTC. Its translation is CAWSGQFQETQYF. Together with reference TRBV30 and TRBJ2-5, the CDR3 gives the full variable domain: SQTIHQWPATLVQPVGSPLSLECTVEGTSNPNLYWYRQAAGRGLQLLFYSVGIGQISSEVPQNLSASRPQDRQFILSSKKLLLSDSGFYLCAWSGQFQETQYFGPGTRLLVL.

V usage is TRBV10-1 and J usage is TRBJ2-2, with D unresolved. The germline V and J ends were trimmed by 5 bases and 4 bases, with 11 bases remaining between them. Looked up from germline, CDR1 is WNHNN and CDR2 is SYGVQD (reference sequence). The CDR3 sequence is 14 residues long. The CDR3 loop is CASSPLKPTGELFF. In nucleotides, the CDR3 is TGCGCCAGCAGTCCCCTAAAGCCCACCGGGGAGCTGTTTTTT.

This chain joins TRBV7-9 and TRBJ2-5; D is perhaps TRBD1 (6 bases). Gene TRBJ2-7 matches the end of the DNA better, so the J call may be wrong. Per germline, CDR1 SEHNR and CDR2 FQNEAQ (reference sequence). CDR3 length equals 14 residues. The chain's CDR3 is CASSLLGDNGEQYF. CDR3 in DNA: TGTGCCAGCAGCTTGCTGGGGGACAATGGCGAGCAGTACTTC.

This chain links TRBV4-1 with TRBJ1-3; D uncertain. CDR1 and CDR2 (germline): MGHRA, YSYEKL. The CDR3 extends over 17 amino acids. The V gene lost 1 base and the J gene lost 0 bases, with 13 bases spanning the gap. Here the CDR3 DNA reads TGCGCCAGCAGCCAAGGGACTTTCGGTGGCTCTGGAAACACCATATATTTT. It codes for CASSQGTFGGSGNTIYF.